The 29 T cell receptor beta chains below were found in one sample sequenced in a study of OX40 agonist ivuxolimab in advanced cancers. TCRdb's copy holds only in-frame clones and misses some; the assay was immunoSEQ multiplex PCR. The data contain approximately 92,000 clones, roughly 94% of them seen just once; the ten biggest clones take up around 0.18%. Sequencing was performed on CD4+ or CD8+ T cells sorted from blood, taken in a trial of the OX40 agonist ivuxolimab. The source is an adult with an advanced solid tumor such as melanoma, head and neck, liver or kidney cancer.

CDR3 amino acids: CASSVAERENGELFF. The CDR3 coding sequence is TGTGCCAGCAGCGTAGCTGAGCGGGAGAACGGGGAGCTGTTTTTT. This chain joins TRBV9 and TRBJ2-2; TRBD2 matches at 8 bases. Trimming removed 0 bases from V and 7 bases from J; junction bases left unmatched: 5. The CDR3 length is 15 residues. CDR1 and CDR2 (germline): SGDLS, YYNGEE. The full variable domain, with the rest looked up from reference TRBV9 and TRBJ2-2, is DSGVTQTPKHLITATGQRVTLRCSPRSGDLSVYWYQQSLDQGLQFLIQYYNGEERAKGNILERFSAQQFPDLHSELNLSSLELGDSALYFCASSVAERENGELFFGEGSRLTVL.

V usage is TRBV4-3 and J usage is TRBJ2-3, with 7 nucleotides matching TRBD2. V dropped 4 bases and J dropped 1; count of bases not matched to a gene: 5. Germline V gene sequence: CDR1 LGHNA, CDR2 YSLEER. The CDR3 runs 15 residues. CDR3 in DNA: TGCGCCAGCAGCCCGAGCGGGACCGGCACAGATACGCAGTATTTT. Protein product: CASSPSGTGTDTQYF.

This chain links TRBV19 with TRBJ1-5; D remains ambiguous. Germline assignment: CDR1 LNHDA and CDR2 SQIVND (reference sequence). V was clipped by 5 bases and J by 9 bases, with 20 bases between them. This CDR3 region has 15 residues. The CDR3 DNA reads TGTGCCAGTAGTGGGTCAGGAATTAGGATGGGGCCCCAGCATTTT. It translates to CASSGSGIRMGPQHF.

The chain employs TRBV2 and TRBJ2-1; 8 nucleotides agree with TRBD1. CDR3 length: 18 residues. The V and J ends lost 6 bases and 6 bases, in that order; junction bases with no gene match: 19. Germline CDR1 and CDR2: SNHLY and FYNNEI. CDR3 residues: CASSARPTGGRRANEQFF. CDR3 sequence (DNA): TGTGCCAGCAGCGCTAGACCAACAGGGGGACGGCGGGCCAATGAGCAGTTCTTC. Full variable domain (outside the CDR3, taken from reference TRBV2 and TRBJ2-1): EPEVTQTPSHQVTQMGQEVILRCVPISNHLYFYWYRQILGQKVEFLVSFYNNEISEKSEIFDDQFSVERPDGSNFTLKIRSTKLEDSAMYFCASSARPTGGRRANEQFFGPGTRLTVL.

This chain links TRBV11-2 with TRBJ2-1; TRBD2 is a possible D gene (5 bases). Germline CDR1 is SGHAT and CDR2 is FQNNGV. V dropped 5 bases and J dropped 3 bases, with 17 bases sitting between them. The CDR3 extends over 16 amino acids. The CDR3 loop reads CASSLRALTNYNEQFF. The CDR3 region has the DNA TGTGCCAGCAGCCTTAGGGCCCTGACTAACTACAATGAGCAGTTCTTC.

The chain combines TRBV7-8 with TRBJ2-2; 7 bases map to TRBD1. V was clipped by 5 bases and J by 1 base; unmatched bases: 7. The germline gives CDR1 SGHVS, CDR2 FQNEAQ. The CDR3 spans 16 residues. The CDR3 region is CASSQEGARNTGELFF. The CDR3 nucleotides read TGTGCCAGCAGCCAAGAGGGGGCGCGGAACACCGGGGAGCTGTTTTTT.

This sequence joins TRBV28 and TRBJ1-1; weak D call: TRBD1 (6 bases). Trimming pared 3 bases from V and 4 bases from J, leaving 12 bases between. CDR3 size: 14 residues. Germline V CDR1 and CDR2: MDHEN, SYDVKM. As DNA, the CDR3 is TGTGCCAGCAGTTTTCGGGGGGCGCGCACTGAAGCTTTCTTT. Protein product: CASSFRGARTEAFF.

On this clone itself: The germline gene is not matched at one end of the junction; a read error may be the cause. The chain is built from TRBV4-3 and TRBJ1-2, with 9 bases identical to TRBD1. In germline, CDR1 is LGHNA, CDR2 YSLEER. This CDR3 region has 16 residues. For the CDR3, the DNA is TGCGCCGGCAGCCAAGACGAGACAGGGGGAAGACGTGGCTACACCTTC. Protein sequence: CAGSQDETGGRRGYTF.

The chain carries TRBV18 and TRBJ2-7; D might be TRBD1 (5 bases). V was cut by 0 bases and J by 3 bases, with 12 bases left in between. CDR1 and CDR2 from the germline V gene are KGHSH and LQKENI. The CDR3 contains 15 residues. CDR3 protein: CASSPPSRADYEQYF. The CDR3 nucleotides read TGTGCCAGCTCACCACCGTCCAGGGCGGACTACGAGCAGTACTTC.

This CDR3 reads CASSQDRGGYTF. The DNA for the CDR3 is TGTGCCAGCAGCCAAGATAGGGGTGGCTACACCTTC. The chain uses TRBV4-2 and TRBJ1-2, with D perhaps TRBD1 (5 bases). This CDR3 has 12 residues. Germline CDR1 is LGHNA and CDR2 is YNFKEQ. V lost 0 bases and J 7 bases, leaving 6 bases between the germline ends.

The CDR3 region has the DNA TGCGCCAGCAGCCAAGAGAGGCTAGCGGGAGGCGAGCAGTACTTC. Translated: CASSQERLAGGEQYF. The chain has TRBV4-1 and TRBJ2-7, with 11 bases lining up with TRBD2. Germline V gene lookup returns CDR1 MGHRA and CDR2 YSYEKL. Trimming at V came to 0 bases and at J to 6 bases, leaving 4 bases not matched to a gene. This CDR3 region has 15 residues.

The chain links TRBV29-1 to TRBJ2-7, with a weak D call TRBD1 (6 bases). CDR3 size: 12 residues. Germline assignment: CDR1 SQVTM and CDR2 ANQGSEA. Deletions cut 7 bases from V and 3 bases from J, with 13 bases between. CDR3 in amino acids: CSARGLGYEQYF. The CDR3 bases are TGCAGCGCTAGGGGGTTGGGCTACGAGCAGTACTTC.

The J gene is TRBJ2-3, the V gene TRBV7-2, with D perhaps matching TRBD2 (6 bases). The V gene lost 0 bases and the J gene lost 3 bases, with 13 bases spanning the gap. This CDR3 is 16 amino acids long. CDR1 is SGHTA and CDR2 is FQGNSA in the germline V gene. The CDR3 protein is CASSLAPTSATDTQYF. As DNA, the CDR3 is TGTGCCAGCAGCTTAGCCCCGACTAGTGCGACAGATACGCAGTATTTT.

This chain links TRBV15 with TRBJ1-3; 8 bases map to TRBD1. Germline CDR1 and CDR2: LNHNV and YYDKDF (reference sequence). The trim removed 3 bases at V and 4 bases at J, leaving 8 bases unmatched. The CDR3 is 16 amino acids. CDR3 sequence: CATSRRQGSAGNTIYF. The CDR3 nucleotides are TGTGCCACCAGCAGGAGACAGGGGTCTGCCGGAAACACCATATATTTT.

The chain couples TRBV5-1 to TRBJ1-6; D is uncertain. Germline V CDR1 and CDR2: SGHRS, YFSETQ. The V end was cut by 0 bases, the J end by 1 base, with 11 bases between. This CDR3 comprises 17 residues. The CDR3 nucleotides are TGCGCCAGCAGCTTGGTAGGAGGGAGGTCCTATAATTCACCCCTCCACTTT. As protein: CASSLVGGRSYNSPLHF.

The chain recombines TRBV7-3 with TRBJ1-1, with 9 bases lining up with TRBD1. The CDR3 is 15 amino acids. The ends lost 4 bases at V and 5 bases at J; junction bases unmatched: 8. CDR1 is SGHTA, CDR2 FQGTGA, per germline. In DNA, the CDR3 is TGTGCCAGCAGCTCCCAGGGACAGGGATTAACTGAAGCTTTCTTT. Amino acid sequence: CASSSQGQGLTEAFF.

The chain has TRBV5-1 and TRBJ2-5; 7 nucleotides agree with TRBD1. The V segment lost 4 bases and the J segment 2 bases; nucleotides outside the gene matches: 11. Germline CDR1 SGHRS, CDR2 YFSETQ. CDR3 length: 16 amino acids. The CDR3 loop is CASSPGTANTQETQYF. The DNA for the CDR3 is TGCGCCAGCAGCCCTGGGACAGCAAACACACAAGAGACCCAGTACTTC.

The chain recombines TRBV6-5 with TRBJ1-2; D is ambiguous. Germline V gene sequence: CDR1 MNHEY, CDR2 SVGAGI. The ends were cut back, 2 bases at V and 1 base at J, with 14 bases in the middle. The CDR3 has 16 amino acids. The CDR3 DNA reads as TGTGCCAGCAGTTACACCGCGGTTCCTTATAACTATGGCTACACCTTC. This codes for CASSYTAVPYNYGYTF.

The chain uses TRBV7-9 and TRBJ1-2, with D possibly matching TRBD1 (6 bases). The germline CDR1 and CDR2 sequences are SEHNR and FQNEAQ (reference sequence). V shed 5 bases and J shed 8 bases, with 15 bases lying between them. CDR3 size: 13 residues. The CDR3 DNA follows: TGTGCCAGCAGCCTAGGAGGGGGGACCGGCTACACCTTC. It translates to CASSLGGGTGYTF. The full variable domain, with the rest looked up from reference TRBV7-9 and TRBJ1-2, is DTGVSQNPRHKITKRGQNVTFRCDPISEHNRLYWYRQTLGQGPEFLTYFQNEAQLEKSRLLSDRFSAERPKGSFSTLEIQRTEQGDSAMYLCASSLGGGTGYTFGSGTRLTVV.

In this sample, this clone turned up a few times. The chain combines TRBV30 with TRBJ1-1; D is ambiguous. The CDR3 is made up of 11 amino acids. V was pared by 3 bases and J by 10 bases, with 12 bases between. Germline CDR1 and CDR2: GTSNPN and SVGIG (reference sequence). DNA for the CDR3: TGTGCCTGGAGATCATCTGTTATAGCTTTCTTT. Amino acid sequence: CAWRSSVIAFF.

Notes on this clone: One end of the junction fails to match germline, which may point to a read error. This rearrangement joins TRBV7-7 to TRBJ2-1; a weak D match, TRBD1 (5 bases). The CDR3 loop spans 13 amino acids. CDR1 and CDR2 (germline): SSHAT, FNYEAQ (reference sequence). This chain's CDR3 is CASSPGGRDEQFF. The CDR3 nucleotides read TGTGCTAGCAGCCCCGGTGGCAGGGATGAGCAGTTCTTC.

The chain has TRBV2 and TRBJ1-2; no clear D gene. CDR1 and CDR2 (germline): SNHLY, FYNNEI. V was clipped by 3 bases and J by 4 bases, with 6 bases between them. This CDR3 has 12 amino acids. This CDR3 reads CASSEGGYGYTF. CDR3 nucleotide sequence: TGTGCCAGCAGTGAGGGTGGCTATGGCTACACCTTC.

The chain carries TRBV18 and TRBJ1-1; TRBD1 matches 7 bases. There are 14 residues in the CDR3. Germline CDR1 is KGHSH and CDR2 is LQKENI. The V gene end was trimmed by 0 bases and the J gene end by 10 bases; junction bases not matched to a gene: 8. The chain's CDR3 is CASSPPGQVRGAFF. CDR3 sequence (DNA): TGTGCCAGCTCACCACCCGGACAGGTGAGAGGAGCTTTCTTT.

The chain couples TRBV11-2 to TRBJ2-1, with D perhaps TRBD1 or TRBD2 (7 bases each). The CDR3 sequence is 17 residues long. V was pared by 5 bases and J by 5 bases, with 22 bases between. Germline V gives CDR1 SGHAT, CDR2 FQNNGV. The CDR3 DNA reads TGTGCCAGCAGCCCCCTATCGGGGAGGGGGCAGGACAATGAGCAGTTCTTC. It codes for CASSPLSGRGQDNEQFF. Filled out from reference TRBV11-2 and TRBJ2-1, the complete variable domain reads EAGVAQSPRYKIIEKRQSVAFWCNPISGHATLYWYQQILGQGPKLLIQFQNNGVVDDSQLPKDRFSAERLKGVDSTLKIQPAKLEDSAVYLCASSPLSGRGQDNEQFFGPGTRLTVL.

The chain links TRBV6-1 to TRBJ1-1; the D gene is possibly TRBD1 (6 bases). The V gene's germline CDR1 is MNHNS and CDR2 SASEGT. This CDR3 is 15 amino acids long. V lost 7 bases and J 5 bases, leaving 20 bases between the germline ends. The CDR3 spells CASTETVGGGTEAFF. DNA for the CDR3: TGTGCCAGCACCGAGACAGTAGGAGGGGGGACTGAAGCTTTCTTT.

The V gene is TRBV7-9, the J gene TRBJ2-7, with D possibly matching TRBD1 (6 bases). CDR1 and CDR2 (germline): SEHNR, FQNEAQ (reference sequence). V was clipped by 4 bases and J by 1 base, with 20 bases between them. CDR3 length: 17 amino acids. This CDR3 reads CASSSTQGHKISYEQYF. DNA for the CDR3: TGTGCCAGCAGCTCAACCCAGGGACATAAAATTTCCTACGAGCAGTACTTC.

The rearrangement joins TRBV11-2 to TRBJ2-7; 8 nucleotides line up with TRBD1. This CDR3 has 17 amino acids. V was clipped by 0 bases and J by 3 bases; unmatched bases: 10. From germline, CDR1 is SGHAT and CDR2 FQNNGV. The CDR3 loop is CASSLDQRQGKSYEQYF. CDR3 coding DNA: TGTGCCAGCAGCTTAGATCAAAGACAGGGGAAAAGCTACGAGCAGTACTTC.

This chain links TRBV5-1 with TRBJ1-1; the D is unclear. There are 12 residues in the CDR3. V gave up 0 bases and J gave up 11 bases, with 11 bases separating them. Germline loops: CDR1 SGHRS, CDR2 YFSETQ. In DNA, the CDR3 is TGCGCCAGCAGCTTGGACCGTCTCCAGGCTTTCTTT. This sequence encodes CASSLDRLQAFF.

The CDR3 loop is CASSPASTEETQYF. In nucleotides, the CDR3 is TGCGCCAGCAGCCCGGCCTCTACTGAGGAGACCCAGTACTTC. The chain uses TRBV5-1 and TRBJ2-5, with D hard to call. The CDR3 extends over 14 amino acids. Looked up from germline, CDR1 is SGHRS and CDR2 is YFSETQ. The V end was cut by 4 bases, the J end by 5 bases, with 15 bases between. The full variable domain, with the rest looked up from reference TRBV5-1 and TRBJ2-5, is KAGVTQTPRYLIKTRGQQVTLSCSPISGHRSVSWYQQTPGQGLQFLFEYFSETQRNKGNFPGRFSGRQFSNSRSEMNVSTLELGDSALYLCASSPASTEETQYFGPGTRLLVL.